The T cell receptor (beta chain) described here comes from a study of blood T cell repertoires in COVID-19. Study overall: Samples of COVID-19 (acute and convalescent) were obtained from the United States, Italy and Spain. Sample material is recorded as cDNA or gDNA derived from T cells, B-cell-depleted T cells, or PBMCs.

The CDR3 sequence is 14 residues long. V was clipped by 4 bases and J by 9 bases, with 13 bases between them. In germline, CDR1 is LGHDT, CDR2 YNNKEL (reference sequence). Study processing details: Scientists estimated how many nucleated cells there were by amplifying reference gene primers. The repertoire was sequenced with immunoSEQ multiplex PCR; TCRdb's copy has only in-frame clones and lacks some. V and J calls and clone size come straight from that table; D and trimming were deduced from the DNA. This table has approximately 340,000 clones, about four fifths appearing once. The sample was peripheral blood. This sequence joins TRBV3-1 (or the pseudogene TRBV3-2) and TRBJ1-6, with TRBD1 as a possible D gene (5 bases). The clonotype originates from a man younger than 40 with active or convalescent COVID-19. The CDR3 sequence: CASSPEAGRSPLHF. DNA for the CDR3: TGTGCCAGCAGCCCAGAGGCGGGACGTTCACCCCTCCACTTT.